This TCR beta chain emerged from a study of breast tumors, draining lymph nodes, adjacent tissues. A single record per CDR3 protein comes from TCRdb applying MiXCR to the multiplex PCR reads. The sample lists more than 80,000 distinct CDR3 sequences; about 30% were seen once. V was trimmed by 7 bases and J by 4 bases, leaving 11 bases between them. Looked up from germline, CDR1 is SGDLS and CDR2 is YYNGEE. The CDR3 has 13 amino acids. Breast cancer patients provided tissue from their axillary draining lymph nodes. This chain joins TRBV9 and TRBJ2-2, with D perhaps given as TRBD1 or TRBD2 (6 bases each). This receptor was identified in a female donor with breast cancer. Some clones in this sample may be carry-over from other donors' samples. The sample consisted of axillary lymph node tissue. CDR3 in amino acids: CASGEGGTGELFF. CDR3 sequence (DNA): TGTGCCAGCGGCGAGGGGGGCACCGGGGAGCTGTTTTTT.